These 25 T cell receptor beta chains originate from one sample sequenced in a study of blood T cell repertoires in COVID-19. Sequencing was performed with immunoSEQ multiplex PCR; in TCRdb, only in-frame clones are kept and a portion is missing. This repertoire shows tens of thousands of clones, 89% found once; its top ten account for 1.6%. Sequencing was carried out using peripheral blood. All receptors derive from a man aged 55 to 70 with acute or convalescent COVID-19.

The chain employs TRBV11-2 and TRBJ2-3; weak D call: TRBD1 (6 bases). Germline CDR1 SGHAT, CDR2 FQNNGV. V was clipped by 1 base and J by 3 bases, with 8 bases between them. CDR3 size: 14 residues. The DNA for the CDR3 is TGTGCCAGCAGCTTAGCCAGGGGAACAGATACGCAGTATTTT. Protein product: CASSLARGTDTQYF. The whole variable domain, filled in from reference TRBV11-2 and TRBJ2-3, reads EAGVAQSPRYKIIEKRQSVAFWCNPISGHATLYWYQQILGQGPKLLIQFQNNGVVDDSQLPKDRFSAERLKGVDSTLKIQPAKLEDSAVYLCASSLARGTDTQYFGPGTRLTVL.

The rearrangement joins TRBV3-1 (or the pseudogene TRBV3-2) to TRBJ2-1; 9 nucleotides match TRBD2. V dropped 1 base and J dropped 0; count of bases not matched to a gene: 10. Germline CDR1 LGHDT, CDR2 YNNKEL (reference sequence). This CDR3 is built from 19 residues. CDR3 DNA sequence: TGTGCCAGCAGCCAAGCCGGGCTAGCGGGGATCTTCTCCTACAATGAGCAGTTCTTC. As protein: CASSQAGLAGIFSYNEQFF.

The chain uses TRBV11-2 and TRBJ2-7, with 13 bases identical to TRBD2. This CDR3 comprises 15 residues. Trimming removed 5 bases from V and 2 bases from J; junction bases left unmatched: 3. Germline-derived CDR1 and CDR2 are SGHAT and FQNNGV. The CDR3 DNA sequence: TGTGCCAGCAGCGCCGGACTAGCGGGGGCCTACGAGCAGTACTTC. This encodes CASSAGLAGAYEQYF.

The J gene is TRBJ2-7, the V gene TRBV12-3 or TRBV12-4, with D perhaps TRBD2 (5 bases). V was clipped by 5 bases and J by 6 bases, with 11 bases between them. This CDR3 is built from 12 residues. The CDR3 nucleotides are TGTGCCAGCAGTCCATCTAGCACCGAGCAGTACTTC. Translating gives CASSPSSTEQYF.

This chain uses TRBV7-3 with TRBJ2-5; tentatively, D is TRBD2 (6 bases). The V end lost 5 bases, the J end lost 4 bases, and 17 bases lay between the germline ends. The CDR3 length is 15 residues. Germline CDR1 and CDR2: SGHTA and FQGTGA. This CDR3 reads CASSPLGVGGETQYF. CDR3 in DNA: TGTGCCAGCAGCCCTCTCGGGGTCGGGGGAGAGACCCAGTACTTC.

The chain joins TRBV7-9 to TRBJ1-4; D is perhaps TRBD1 (5 bases). CDR3 length: 13 amino acids. Trimming stripped 7 bases from V and 6 bases from J, with 12 bases between. Germline V gives CDR1 SEHNR, CDR2 FQNEAQ (reference sequence). DNA of the CDR3: TGTGCCAGCACAAGCAGGGTCGATGAAAAACTGTTTTTT. Encoded protein: CASTSRVDEKLFF. Together with reference TRBV7-9 and TRBJ1-4, the CDR3 gives the full variable domain: DTGVSQNPRHKITKRGQNVTFRCDPISEHNRLYWYRQTLGQGPEFLTYFQNEAQLEKSRLLSDRFSAERPKGSFSTLEIQRTEQGDSAMYLCASTSRVDEKLFFGSGTQLSVL.

This chain uses TRBV3-1 (or the pseudogene TRBV3-2) with TRBJ1-5; 10 bases align to TRBD1. This CDR3 spans 14 amino acids. V lost 5 bases to trimming and J lost 6 bases; unmatched junction nucleotides: 4. CDR1 is LGHDT and CDR2 is YNNKEL in the germline V gene (reference sequence). Written as DNA, the CDR3 is TGTGCCAGCAGCGAGACAGGGGGCTTTCAGCCCCAGCATTTT. It translates to CASSETGGFQPQHF.

This clone is a singleton in its sample. V usage is TRBV14 and J usage is TRBJ1-1, with 9 bases identical to TRBD1. This CDR3 has 13 residues. J gave up 10 bases and V 2 bases, and 5 bases lay outside the gene matches. Germline CDR1 and CDR2: SGHDN and FVKESK. The CDR3 spells CASSQSGQGRAFF. The CDR3, as DNA: TGTGCCAGCAGCCAAAGCGGACAGGGGAGAGCTTTCTTT. Based on the CDR3 plus reference TRBV14 and TRBJ1-1, the full variable domain is EAGVTQFPSHSVIEKGQTVTLRCDPISGHDNLYWYRRVMGKEIKFLLHFVKESKQDESGMPNNRFLAERTGGTYSTLKVQPAELEDSGVYFCASSQSGQGRAFFGQGTRLTVV.

V gene TRBV13 combines with J gene TRBJ1-4; 7 nucleotides agree with TRBD1. Looked up from germline, CDR1 is PRHDT and CDR2 is FYEKMQ (reference sequence). The V gene end was trimmed by 6 bases and the J gene end by 10 bases; junction bases not matched to a gene: 11. The CDR3 length is 14 residues. The CDR3 here is CASRATGAAGKLFF. The CDR3 DNA follows: TGTGCCAGCAGGGCTACAGGGGCGGCTGGAAAACTGTTTTTT.

This chain joins TRBV6-5 and TRBJ2-7; 7 bases are shared with TRBD2. The CDR3 consists of 13 residues. Germline V gene lookup returns CDR1 MNHEY and CDR2 SVGAGI. The junction had 1 base not matched to a gene; V was cut back by 1 base and J by 4 bases. CDR3 nucleotide sequence: TGTGCCAGCAGTTACTGGGAGGGTTACGAGCAGTACTTC. Encoded protein: CASSYWEGYEQYF.

The rearrangement links TRBV5-1 to TRBJ1-1; D is unresolved. V was cut by 0 bases and J by 5 bases, with 14 bases left in between. The CDR3 covers 15 residues. Germline V gives CDR1 SGHRS, CDR2 YFSETQ. The CDR3 here is CASSLEGGSGTEAFF. DNA for the CDR3: TGCGCCAGCAGCTTGGAGGGAGGGTCGGGGACTGAAGCTTTCTTT. Looking up the rest from reference TRBV5-1 and TRBJ1-1 gives the full variable domain: KAGVTQTPRYLIKTRGQQVTLSCSPISGHRSVSWYQQTPGQGLQFLFEYFSETQRNKGNFPGRFSGRQFSNSRSEMNVSTLELGDSALYLCASSLEGGSGTEAFFGQGTRLTVV.

The rearrangement uses TRBV15 and TRBJ1-4; the match to TRBD1 covers 9 bases. The CDR3 covers 14 residues. Germline loops: CDR1 LNHNV, CDR2 YYDKDF (reference sequence). Losses at the gene ends were 6 bases for V and 2 bases for J; bases not matched to a gene: 1. Here the CDR3 reads CATRTGGTNEKLFF. In DNA, the CDR3 is TGTGCCACCAGGACAGGGGGTACTAATGAAAAACTGTTTTTT.

This clone was picked up one time. V is TRBV7-2 and J is TRBJ1-3, with D maybe TRBD1 (6 bases). The V end was cut by 3 bases, the J end by 4 bases, with 10 bases between. Germline assignment: CDR1 SGHTA and CDR2 FQGNSA. This CDR3 has 14 residues. The CDR3 DNA follows: TGTGCCAGCAGCTTGGGGCAGGGGGGAAACACCATATATTTT. This translates into CASSLGQGGNTIYF.

The rearrangement uses TRBV5-4 and TRBJ1-5; D unresolved. Germline V gene data show CDR1 as SGHNT and CDR2 as YYREEE (reference sequence). Trimming shortened V by 0 bases and J by 9 bases, and 10 bases separated the two germline ends. The CDR3 covers 13 residues. CDR3 nucleotides: TGTGCCAGCAGCTTGGAACCAGGCTCGCCCCAGCATTTT. This codes for CASSLEPGSPQHF.

V is TRBV19 and J is TRBJ2-3, with 9 nucleotides matching TRBD2. The CDR3 covers 18 residues. Germline V lookup: CDR1 LNHDA, CDR2 SQIVND (reference sequence). V was pared by 4 bases and J by 0 bases, with 11 bases of the junction left unmatched. The CDR3 here is CASSTHKPTSGSTDTQYF. The CDR3 DNA reads TGTGCCAGTAGTACCCATAAGCCGACTAGCGGAAGCACAGATACGCAGTATTTT.

The rearrangement joins TRBV29-1 to TRBJ1-1; D gene unclear. CDR1 and CDR2 from the germline V gene are SQVTM and ANQGSEA. The CDR3 is 12 residues long. The V and J ends lost 2 bases and 2 bases respectively, with 6 bases between them. CDR3 in amino acids: CSVEQVNTEAFF. CDR3 nucleotide sequence: TGCAGCGTTGAACAGGTCAACACTGAAGCTTTCTTT.

The chain uses TRBV6-2 or TRBV6-3 and TRBJ2-7; possibly TRBD2 for D (5 bases). V was trimmed by 2 bases and J by 4 bases, leaving 9 bases between them. The CDR3 totals 13 residues. Germline assignment: CDR1 MNHEY and CDR2 SVGEGT. The CDR3 loop is CASSYGLAYEQYF. For the CDR3, the DNA is TGTGCCAGCAGTTACGGGCTAGCTTACGAGCAGTACTTC.

This chain connects TRBV4-2 to TRBJ1-1, with TRBD1 matching 9 bases. After removal of 3 bases from V and 0 bases from J, the junction contained 8 bases not matched to a gene. The CDR3 totals 17 residues. Germline CDR1 and CDR2: LGHNA and YNFKEQ. This CDR3 is CASSQAGTGLMNTEAFF. CDR3 nucleotides: TGTGCCAGCAGCCAGGCCGGGACAGGGTTGATGAACACTGAAGCTTTCTTT.

This chain joins TRBV3-1 (or the pseudogene TRBV3-2) and TRBJ1-2, with D tentatively TRBD1 (6 bases). The germline CDR1 and CDR2 sequences are LGHDT and YNNKEL (reference sequence). V was pared by 4 bases and J by 7 bases, with 19 bases between. CDR3 size: 15 residues. CDR3 coding DNA: TGTGCCAGCAGCCTTGGGATGGGGGCACTGCTTGGCTACACCTTC. This codes for CASSLGMGALLGYTF.

This clone was observed a handful of times. For the CDR3, the DNA is TGCGCCAGCAGCCAAGAAGGGCTGCCGGGACATCGGAATCAGCCCCAGCATTTT. Translated, it gives CASSQEGLPGHRNQPQHF. V and J are TRBV4-1 and TRBJ1-5; TRBD1 is a possible D gene (6 bases). The CDR3 extends over 18 amino acids. Germline values: CDR1 MGHRA, CDR2 YSYEKL. Trimming cost V 0 bases and J 4 bases, with 19 bases left between them.

The J gene is TRBJ2-1, the V gene TRBV24-1; TRBD2 is a possible D gene (7 bases). Germline assignment: CDR1 KGHDR and CDR2 SFDVKD. Between the trimmed V and J ends, which lost 1 base and 2 bases, there was a span of 11 bases. The CDR3 is 16 amino acids. The CDR3 is CATSDLRGAAYNEQFF. CDR3 coding DNA: TGTGCCACCAGTGATTTACGGGGGGCGGCCTACAATGAGCAGTTCTTC.

The J gene is TRBJ1-5, the V gene TRBV19, with TRBD1 matching over 7 bases. The CDR3 sequence is 16 residues long. Germline trimming cut 6 bases from V and 11 bases from J; bases unmatched to any gene: 19. CDR1 and CDR2 from the germline V gene are LNHDA and SQIVND (reference sequence). The CDR3 nucleotides read TGTGCCAGTAGGACTCTTCAGGGGGTAGACATAGGGGCCCAGCATTTT. Translation: CASRTLQGVDIGAQHF.

The chain employs TRBV3-1 (or the pseudogene TRBV3-2) and TRBJ2-2; 11 nucleotides agree with TRBD2. With 3 bases clipped from V and 0 bases from J, the junction kept 0 bases outside the gene matches. Germline assignment: CDR1 LGHDT and CDR2 YNNKEL (reference sequence). The CDR3 loop spans 16 amino acids. CDR3 in amino acids: CASSQTSGANTGELFF. The CDR3 DNA reads as TGTGCCAGCAGCCAGACTAGCGGGGCGAACACCGGGGAGCTGTTTTTT.

This sequence joins TRBV7-3 and TRBJ1-2; 8 nucleotides match TRBD1. From germline, CDR1 is SGHTA and CDR2 FQGTGA. V shed 1 base and J 8 bases; nucleotides not matched to a gene: 18. The CDR3 consists of 18 residues. This chain's CDR3 is CASSLKSAGGDFLAGYTF. CDR3 DNA: TGTGCCAGCAGCTTAAAATCCGCAGGGGGCGACTTTCTTGCAGGCTACACCTTC.

This clone was detected only once. The CDR3 DNA sequence: TGTGCCAGCAGCCCGGGACAGGAGGGGAGCGAGCAGTACTTC. Its protein is CASSPGQEGSEQYF. The V call is TRBV6-6, the J call TRBJ2-7, with 8 bases that match TRBD1. With V trimmed by 6 bases and J by 6 bases, 10 bases remained unmatched. Germline CDR1 is MNHNY and CDR2 is SVGAGI (reference sequence). The CDR3 length is 14 residues.